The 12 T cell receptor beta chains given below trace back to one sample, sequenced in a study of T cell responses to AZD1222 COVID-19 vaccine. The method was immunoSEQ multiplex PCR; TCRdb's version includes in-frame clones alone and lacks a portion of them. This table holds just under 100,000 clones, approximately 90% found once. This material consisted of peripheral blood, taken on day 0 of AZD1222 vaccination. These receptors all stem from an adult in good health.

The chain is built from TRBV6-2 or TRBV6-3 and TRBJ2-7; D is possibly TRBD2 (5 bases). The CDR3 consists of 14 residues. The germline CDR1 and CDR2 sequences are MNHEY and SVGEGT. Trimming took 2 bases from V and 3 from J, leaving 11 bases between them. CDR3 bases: TGTGCCAGCAGTTACGGGCTAGCACACTACGAGCAGTACTTC. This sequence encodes CASSYGLAHYEQYF.

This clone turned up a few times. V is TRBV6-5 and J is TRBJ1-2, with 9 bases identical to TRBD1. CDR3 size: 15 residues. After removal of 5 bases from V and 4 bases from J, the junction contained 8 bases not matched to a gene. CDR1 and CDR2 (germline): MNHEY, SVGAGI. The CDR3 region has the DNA TGTGCCAGCAGTCAGTCCGGGACAGGGTTCTATGGCTACACCTTC. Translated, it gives CASSQSGTGFYGYTF.

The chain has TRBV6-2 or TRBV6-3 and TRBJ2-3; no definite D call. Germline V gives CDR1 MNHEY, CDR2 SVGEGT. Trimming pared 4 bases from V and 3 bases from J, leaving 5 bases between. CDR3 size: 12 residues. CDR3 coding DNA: TGTGCCAGCAGTTGGGGAACAGATACGCAGTATTTT. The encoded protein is CASSWGTDTQYF.

Here the CDR3 reads CASSLGLAGQETQYF. CDR3 coding DNA: TGTGCCAGCAGCTTAGGACTAGCGGGGCAAGAGACCCAGTACTTC. This chain uses TRBV7-9 with TRBJ2-5; 11 nucleotides align to TRBD2. V lost 1 base and J lost 2; bases outside the gene matches: 0. The CDR3 consists of 15 residues. Germline V gives CDR1 SEHNR, CDR2 FQNEAQ (reference sequence).

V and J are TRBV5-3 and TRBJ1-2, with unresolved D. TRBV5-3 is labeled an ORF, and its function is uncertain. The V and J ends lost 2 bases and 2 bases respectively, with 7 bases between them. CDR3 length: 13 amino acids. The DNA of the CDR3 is TGTGCCAGAAGCTTATCACGGAACTATGGCTACACCTTC. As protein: CARSLSRNYGYTF.

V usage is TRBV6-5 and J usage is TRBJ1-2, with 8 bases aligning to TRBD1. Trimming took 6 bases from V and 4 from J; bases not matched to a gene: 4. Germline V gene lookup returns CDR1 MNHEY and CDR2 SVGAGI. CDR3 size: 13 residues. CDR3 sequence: CASRNRGTYGYTF. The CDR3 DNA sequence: TGTGCCAGCAGAAACAGGGGGACCTATGGCTACACCTTC.

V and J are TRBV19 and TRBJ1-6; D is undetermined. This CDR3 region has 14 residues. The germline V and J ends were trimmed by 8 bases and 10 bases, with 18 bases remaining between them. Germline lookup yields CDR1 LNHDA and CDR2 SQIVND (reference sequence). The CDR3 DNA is TGTGCCAGTTCCCCGGGTATTTCCTCCTCACCCCTCCACTTT. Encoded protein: CASSPGISSSPLHF.

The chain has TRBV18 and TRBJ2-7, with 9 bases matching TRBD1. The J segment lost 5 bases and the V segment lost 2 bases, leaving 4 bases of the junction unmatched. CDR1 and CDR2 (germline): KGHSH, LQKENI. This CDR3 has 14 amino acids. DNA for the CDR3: TGTGCCAGCTCACCAGGACAGGGGTTCAACGAGCAGTACTTC. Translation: CASSPGQGFNEQYF. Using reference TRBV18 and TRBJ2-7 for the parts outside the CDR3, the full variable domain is NAGVMQNPRHLVRRRGQEARLRCSPMKGHSHVYWYRQLPEEGLKFMVYLQKENIIDESGMPKERFSAEFPKEGPSILRIQQVVRGDSAAYFCASSPGQGFNEQYFGPGTRLTVT.

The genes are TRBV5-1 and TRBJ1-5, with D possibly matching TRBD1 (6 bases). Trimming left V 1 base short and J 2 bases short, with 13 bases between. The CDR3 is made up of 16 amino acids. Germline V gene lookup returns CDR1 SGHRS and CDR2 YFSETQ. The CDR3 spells CASSLTGWGGNQPQHF. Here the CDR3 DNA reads TGCGCCAGCAGCTTGACAGGGTGGGGGGGCAATCAGCCCCAGCATTTT.

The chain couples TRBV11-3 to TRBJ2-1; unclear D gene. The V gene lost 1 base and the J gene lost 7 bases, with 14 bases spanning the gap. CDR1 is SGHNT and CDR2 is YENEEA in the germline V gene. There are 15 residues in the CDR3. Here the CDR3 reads CASSLAVGLGNEQFF. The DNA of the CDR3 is TGTGCCAGCAGCTTAGCGGTTGGGTTAGGGAATGAGCAGTTCTTC. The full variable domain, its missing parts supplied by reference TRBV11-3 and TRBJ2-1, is EAGVVQSPRYKIIEKKQPVAFWCNPISGHNTLYWYLQNLGQGPELLIRYENEEAVDDSQLPKDRFSAERLKGVDSTLKIQPAELGDSAVYLCASSLAVGLGNEQFFGPGTRLTVL.

In nucleotides, the CDR3 is TGTGCCAGCAGCAAGGGACTATACAATGAGCAGTTCTTC. It translates to CASSKGLYNEQFF. This rearrangement joins TRBV7-9 to TRBJ2-1; 7 bases line up with TRBD2. Per the germline V gene, CDR1 is SEHNR and CDR2 is FQNEAQ (reference sequence). Germline trimming cut 5 bases from V and 4 bases from J; bases unmatched to any gene: 2. This CDR3 has 13 residues.

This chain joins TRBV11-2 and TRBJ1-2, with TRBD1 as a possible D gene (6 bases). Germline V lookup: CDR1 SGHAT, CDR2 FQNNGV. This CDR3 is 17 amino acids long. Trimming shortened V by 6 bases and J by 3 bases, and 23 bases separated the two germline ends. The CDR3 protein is CASSSWNRDKSYYGYTF. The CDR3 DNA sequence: TGTGCCAGCAGTTCATGGAACCGGGACAAATCCTACTATGGCTACACCTTC.